The present T cell receptor beta chain was sequenced within a study of spatial heterogeneity in lung cancer. Study at large: Beta-chain sequences were consistently detected more often than alpha-chain sequences.

A unique molecular identifier was carried by every single TCR cDNA molecule. MiXCR, applied by TCRdb to the 5' RACE reads, yields one record per CDR3 protein. The sample yields tens of thousands of distinct CDR3 sequences, roughly 13% seen once. CDR1 and CDR2 (germline): MNHEY, SVGEGT. The CDR3 is 14 residues long. V was clipped by 7 bases and J by 5 bases, with 16 bases between them. There are a few counts of this clonotype. The time point was: sample taken at primary tumor resection. Unsorted whole RNA from tumor, nontumor lung or frozen PBMC underwent sequencing. Patients with untreated early-stage non-small cell lung cancer, numbering 72, were the donors.

The sequence was collected from a male donor with early-stage non-small cell lung cancer. The chain employs TRBV6-2 or TRBV6-3 and TRBJ2-3, with D perhaps matching TRBD2 (6 bases). Sample: PBMCs, taken at surgery. CDR3 nucleotide sequence: TGTGCCAGCAAGGAGCCGGGAGAGTTAGATACGCAGTATTTT. It is translated as CASKEPGELDTQYF.